This T cell receptor beta chain is drawn from a study of blood T cell repertoires in COVID-19. About the study: The samples span acute and convalescent COVID-19 from the United States, Italy and Spain.

Authors' analysis steps: Using reference gene primer amplification, nucleated cell counts were estimated. This table comes from immunoSEQ multiplex PCR, and its TCRdb copy is limited to in-frame clones, with some not included. That table is the source of V, J and clone size, and D and trimming were worked out from the DNA. The sample shows 250,000 to 350,000 clones, 89% of them seen only once. V was clipped by 5 bases and J by 8 bases, with 10 bases between them. The CDR3 consists of 13 residues. CDR1 LNHDA and CDR2 SQIVND come from the germline V gene (reference sequence). V gene TRBV19 combines with J gene TRBJ1-6; the D is unclear. Sequencing input: peripheral blood. This clonotype originated in a woman aged 40 to 50 who had recovered from COVID-19. The CDR3 is CASSLTGDSPLHF. The DNA of the CDR3 is TGTGCCAGTAGTCTCACCGGGGATTCACCCCTCCACTTT. Full variable domain (remainder filled in from reference TRBV19 and TRBJ1-6): DGGITQSPKYLFRKEGQNVTLSCEQNLNHDAMYWYRQDPGQGLRLIYYSQIVNDFQKGDIAEGYSVSREKKESFPLTVTSAQKNPTAFYLCASSLTGDSPLHFGNGTRLTVT.